This TCR beta chain was sequenced in a study of beta chain features in type 1 diabetes. Looked up from germline, CDR1 is SEHNR and CDR2 is FQNEAQ (reference sequence). The V and J ends lost 5 bases and 7 bases, in that order; junction bases with no gene match: 10. There are 14 residues in the CDR3. Based on CD45RO/CCR7/CD25/CD127/CD95/CD27, CD4+ regulatory, stem cell-like memory, naive and central memory cells were sorted. The whole isolated RNA underwent reverse transcription, so sequencing captured expressed TCRB transcripts. Measured with immunoSEQ multiplex PCR; TCRdb has only the in-frame clones, and not every one. The profile shows some 270,000 clones, under 8.5% of them singletons.

The sequence derives from a woman aged 18-29 years in good health. The chain links TRBV7-9 to TRBJ1-1; the match to TRBD1 covers 7 bases. The sequenced sample was central memory CD4+ T cells from blood. The CDR3 protein is CASSALTGWGEAFF. DNA for the CDR3: TGTGCCAGCAGCGCCCTGACAGGGTGGGGTGAAGCTTTCTTT.